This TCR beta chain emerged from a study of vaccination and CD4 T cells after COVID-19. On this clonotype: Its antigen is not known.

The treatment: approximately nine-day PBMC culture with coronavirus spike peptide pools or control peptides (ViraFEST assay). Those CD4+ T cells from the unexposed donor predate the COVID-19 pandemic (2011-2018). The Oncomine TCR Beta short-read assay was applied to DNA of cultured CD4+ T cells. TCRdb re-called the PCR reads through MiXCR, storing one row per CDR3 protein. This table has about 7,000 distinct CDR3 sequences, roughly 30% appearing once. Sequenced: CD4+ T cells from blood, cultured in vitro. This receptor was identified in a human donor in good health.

The CDR3 DNA sequence: TGTGCCAGCAGCCCCGGGACTAGCGGCCCAGAGGATACGCAGTATTTT. Protein product: CASSPGTSGPEDTQYF. J is TRBJ2-3 and V is TRBV11-3, with 11 bases matching TRBD2. The CDR3 length is 16 residues. Trimming removed 5 bases from V and 6 bases from J; junction bases left unmatched: 10. Germline CDR1 SGHNT, CDR2 YENEEA.